These 16 T cell receptor beta chains were all obtained from the same sample, sequenced in a study of cytomegalovirus exposure and HLA in healthy donors (dated by TCRdb to 2016 to 2017). The library was obtained by the immunoSEQ multiplex PCR assay. A mixture of 60 forward primers for TCR Vbeta segments and 13 reverse primers for TCR Jbeta segments was used in the multiplex PCR. Entries here come from immuneACCESS through TCRdb and include only in-frame sequences with V and J called. Some clones fail to appear in such tables; in the studies checked, an unresolved V gene covers under half of the shortfall, and the cause of the remainder is unknown. A total of 100,000 to 150,000 clones appear in this sample, approximately 81% of them only once. The top ten clonotypes cover roughly 4.1% of the sample. The material sequenced was PBMCs. Receptors originate from a man between 18 and 35 years old in good health and CMV-seropositive.

In regard to this clone: Other DNA sequences in this sample translate to the same CDR3. V and J are TRBV5-1 and TRBJ1-3; TRBD1 matches at 9 bases. The ends lost 4 bases at V and 4 bases at J; junction bases unmatched: 6. The CDR3 runs 15 residues. Per the germline V gene, CDR1 is SGHRS and CDR2 is YFSETQ. The CDR3 coding sequence is TGCGCCAGCAGCCAACGGACAGGGGCAGGAAACACCATATATTTT. It codes for CASSQRTGAGNTIYF. The whole variable domain, remainder taken from reference TRBV5-1 and TRBJ1-3, is KAGVTQTPRYLIKTRGQQVTLSCSPISGHRSVSWYQQTPGQGLQFLFEYFSETQRNKGNFPGRFSGRQFSNSRSEMNVSTLELGDSALYLCASSQRTGAGNTIYFGEGSWLTVV.

V usage is TRBV5-4 and J usage is TRBJ2-3, with 14 bases lining up with TRBD2. CDR1 and CDR2 (germline): SGHNT, YYREEE (reference sequence). CDR3 length: 17 amino acids. V trimming: 4 bases; J trimming: 3 bases; junction bases outside the gene matches: 7. The chain's CDR3 is CASSPGTSGSLTDTQYF. The CDR3 DNA sequence: TGTGCCAGCAGCCCCGGGACTAGCGGGAGCTTAACAGATACGCAGTATTTT.

V gene TRBV18 combines with J gene TRBJ1-2; no definite D call. This CDR3 is built from 18 residues. CDR1 is KGHSH, CDR2 LQKENI, per germline. With 8 bases removed from V and 0 bases from J, the gap between germline ends came to 25 bases. The CDR3 sequence is CASAISRSLSGPNYGYTF. CDR3 DNA sequence: TGTGCCAGCGCAATAAGCCGGAGTCTCTCCGGCCCTAACTATGGCTACACCTTC.

The rearrangement joins TRBV6-5 to TRBJ2-2; weak D call: TRBD1 (6 bases). V dropped 0 bases and J dropped 3 bases, with 11 bases sitting between them. The CDR3 has 16 residues. Germline V CDR1 and CDR2: MNHEY, SVGAGI. CDR3 residues: CASSYSRDTDTGELFF. CDR3 DNA sequence: TGTGCCAGCAGTTACTCTCGGGACACGGACACCGGGGAGCTGTTTTTT.

This sequence joins TRBV30 and TRBJ1-6; 7 nucleotides line up with TRBD1. Germline V gives CDR1 GTSNPN, CDR2 SVGIG (reference sequence). Losses at the gene ends were 2 bases for V and 8 bases for J; bases not matched to a gene: 6. The length of the CDR3 is 14 residues. CDR3 bases: TGTGCCTGGAGTAAGGCACAGGGGTATTCACCCCTCCACTTT. It yields the protein CAWSKAQGYSPLHF.

The CDR3 sequence is CASRPGTSGYNEQFF. Written as DNA, the CDR3 is TGCGCCAGCAGGCCCGGGACTAGCGGCTACAATGAGCAGTTCTTC. The V call is TRBV4-1, the J call TRBJ2-1; TRBD2 matches at 11 bases. J was trimmed by 3 bases and V by 6 bases; bases with no gene match: 4. The CDR3 runs 15 residues. Germline V CDR1 and CDR2: MGHRA, YSYEKL.

V gene TRBV27 combines with J gene TRBJ2-1; the D gene is possibly TRBD2 (5 bases). Trimming left V 2 bases short and J 2 bases short, with 7 bases between. Germline CDR1 reads MNHEY; CDR2 reads SMNVEV (reference sequence). This CDR3 is built from 14 residues. The CDR3 is CASSLGGPYNEQFF. CDR3 bases: TGTGCCAGCAGTTTAGGCGGGCCCTACAATGAGCAGTTCTTC.

The chain is built from TRBV4-2 and TRBJ1-5; possible D gene TRBD1, 6 bases. The CDR3 contains 16 residues. Trimming left V 0 bases short and J 3 bases short, with 12 bases between. The V gene's germline CDR1 is LGHNA and CDR2 YNFKEQ. CDR3 sequence reads: CASSQERGQPNQPQHF. The DNA for the CDR3 is TGTGCCAGCAGCCAAGAGCGAGGACAGCCCAATCAGCCCCAGCATTTT.

The chain combines TRBV4-1 with TRBJ1-1; possibly TRBD1 for D (6 bases). Looked up from germline, CDR1 is MGHRA and CDR2 is YSYEKL. The CDR3 loop spans 17 amino acids. Trimming left V 2 bases short and J 3 bases short, with 19 bases between. CDR3 loop: CASSQRSSPTGYTEAFF. In nucleotides, the CDR3 is TGCGCCAGCAGCCAACGGTCTTCCCCGACAGGCTACACTGAAGCTTTCTTT.

The gene calls are TRBV5-1 and TRBJ2-2; the match to TRBD1 covers 8 bases. With 4 bases clipped from V and 6 bases from J, the junction kept 14 bases outside the gene matches. CDR1 is SGHRS, CDR2 YFSETQ, per germline. The length of the CDR3 is 17 residues. This CDR3 reads CASSKASGGLSPGELFF. The CDR3, as DNA: TGCGCCAGCAGCAAGGCCTCAGGGGGCTTATCCCCCGGGGAGCTGTTTTTT.

The J gene is TRBJ1-6, the V gene TRBV6-1; D uncertain. The CDR3 is 15 amino acids. Germline V gene data show CDR1 as MNHNS and CDR2 as SASEGT. V lost 2 bases to trimming and J lost 10 bases, with 15 bases between them. The CDR3 DNA is TGTGCCAGCAGTGAATTTCCCCCCCGGGGATCACCCCTCCACTTT. It is translated as CASSEFPPRGSPLHF.

The chain couples TRBV6-6 to TRBJ1-5; no reliable D call. V was pared by 0 bases and J by 2 bases, with 5 bases between. From germline, CDR1 is MNHNY and CDR2 SVGAGI (reference sequence). The CDR3 loop spans 14 amino acids. DNA of the CDR3: TGTGCCAGCAGTTACTCGGCAGGCAATCAGCCCCAGCATTTT. It encodes CASSYSAGNQPQHF.

V is TRBV6-7 and J is TRBJ2-3, with TRBD2 matching over 7 bases. TRBV6-7 carries the ORF label, with uncertain function. The CDR3 length is 15 residues. V was pared by 2 bases and J by 2 bases, with 4 bases of the junction left unmatched. The CDR3 DNA reads TGTGCCAGCAGTTACCCCGGGGGGACCACAGATACGCAGTATTTT. It encodes CASSYPGGTTDTQYF.

This chain uses TRBV19 with TRBJ2-7; TRBD2 matches at 7 bases. The CDR3 loop spans 13 amino acids. CDR1 and CDR2 (germline): LNHDA, SQIVND (reference sequence). The J segment lost 1 base and the V segment lost 3 bases, leaving 0 bases of the junction unmatched. CDR3 residues: CASSIGGSYEQYF. In DNA form, the CDR3 reads TGTGCCAGTAGTATCGGGGGGTCCTACGAGCAGTACTTC.

The CDR3 loop is CASSLRSGGTYEQYF. CDR3 nucleotides: TGTGCCAGCAGTTTAAGGAGCGGGGGAACCTACGAGCAGTACTTC. The V and J genes are TRBV27 and TRBJ2-7; 8 bases match TRBD2. Germline V CDR1 and CDR2: MNHEY, SMNVEV (reference sequence). There are 15 residues in the CDR3. Germline trimming cut 2 bases from V and 2 bases from J; bases unmatched to any gene: 5.

This clone was picked up a small number of times. The chain recombines TRBV4-3 with TRBJ1-5; D is undetermined. The V end was cut by 1 base, the J end by 6 bases, with 10 bases between. The CDR3 contains 14 residues. CDR1 LGHNA and CDR2 YSLEER come from the germline V gene. The CDR3 DNA is TGCGCCAGCAGCCAAGGTTTAGGAGGTCAGCCCCAGCATTTT. It specifies CASSQGLGGQPQHF.